One sample yielded the 7 T cell receptor beta chains listed below, sequenced in a study of Graves' ophthalmopathy and Graves' hyperthyroidism. RNA transcripts yielded amplified TCR beta CDR3 regions. After a first-round RT-PCR with HTBI primers, a second-round multiplex PCR was run. TCRdb ran MiXCR on the multiplex PCR reads and lists one entry per CDR3 protein. The sample has roughly 610,000 distinct CDR3 sequences, 22% seen once. The specimen was peripheral blood. The receptors originated from a woman aged 18-30 years with stable Graves' hyperthyroidism. Some clones in this sample may be carry-over from other donors' samples.

This clonotype came up a few times. The chain links TRBV11-1 to TRBJ1-1, with 12 nucleotides matching TRBD1. V was pared by 5 bases and J by 4 bases, with 14 bases of the junction left unmatched. Germline V gene data show CDR1 as SGHAT and CDR2 as FQDESV (reference sequence). CDR3 size: 18 residues. The CDR3 reads CASSLSTGDRGLGTEAFF. In nucleotides, the CDR3 is TGTGCCAGCAGCCTCTCGACGGGGGACAGGGGGCTTGGCACTGAAGCTTTCTTT.

The table lists this clonotype with many counts. This chain uses TRBV15 with TRBJ1-6; D not resolved. V lost 1 base, J lost 10 bases, and 17 bases lay in between. Germline values: CDR1 LNHNV, CDR2 YYDKDF (reference sequence). This CDR3 spans 16 amino acids. Here the CDR3 DNA reads TGTGCCACCAGCAGAGCCGGCTCGAGTCTCGTATCACCCCTCCACTTT. Translating it yields CATSRAGSSLVSPLHF.

This clonotype was seen a few times. The chain combines TRBV5-1 with TRBJ1-2, with TRBD1 matching over 8 bases. This CDR3 is 13 amino acids long. V lost 4 bases to trimming and J lost 6 bases; unmatched junction nucleotides: 5. CDR1 SGHRS and CDR2 YFSETQ come from the germline V gene. The CDR3 DNA sequence: TGCGCCAGCAGCCAGGGACAGGAAAATGGCTACACCTTC. Translated: CASSQGQENGYTF.

This clonotype was picked up many times. This sequence joins TRBV19 and TRBJ1-5, with D hard to call. In germline, CDR1 is LNHDA, CDR2 SQIVND (reference sequence). The V end was cut by 7 bases, the J end by 1 base, with 11 bases between. There are 14 residues in the CDR3. The DNA of the CDR3 is TGTGCCAGTACCTCCCGGGGAAGCAATCAGCCCCAGCATTTT. Amino acids: CASTSRGSNQPQHF.

This clonotype has ten or more counts. This chain joins TRBV19 and TRBJ1-1; the D gene is possibly TRBD1 (5 bases). This CDR3 comprises 12 residues. The germline V and J ends were trimmed by 5 bases and 5 bases, with 9 bases remaining between them. Germline loops: CDR1 LNHDA, CDR2 SQIVND (reference sequence). The CDR3 bases are TGTGCCAGTAGTCCAAGACAGACTGAAGCTTTCTTT. It codes for CASSPRQTEAFF.

This clonotype was recorded at least ten times. The chain is built from TRBV15 and TRBJ1-1; TRBD1 is a possible D gene (5 bases). The CDR3 contains 15 residues. Per the germline V gene, CDR1 is LNHNV and CDR2 is YYDKDF (reference sequence). Trimming pared 3 bases from V and 5 bases from J, leaving 16 bases between. The CDR3 sequence: CATSRTIREGTEAFF. The CDR3 DNA is TGTGCCACCAGCAGGACGATCAGGGAGGGAACTGAAGCTTTCTTT. The full variable domain, with the rest looked up from reference TRBV15 and TRBJ1-1, is DAMVIQNPRYQVTQFGKPVTLSCSQTLNHNVMYWYQQKSSQAPKLLFHYYDKDFNNEADTPDNFQSRRPNTSFCFLDIRSPGLGDTAMYLCATSRTIREGTEAFFGQGTRLTVV.

The chain couples TRBV20-1 to TRBJ1-1; possibly TRBD1 for D (6 bases). This CDR3 region has 14 residues. V lost 1 base, J lost 4 bases, and 13 bases lay in between. Per germline, CDR1 DFQATT and CDR2 SNEGSKA (reference sequence). The CDR3 sequence is CSARVDSASTEAFF. As DNA, the CDR3 is TGCAGTGCTAGAGTGGACAGTGCCTCCACTGAAGCTTTCTTT.